Below are 4 T cell receptor beta chains sequenced from a single sample in a study of cytotoxic CD8 clonotypes in ibrutinib-treated CLL. Measured with immunoSEQ multiplex PCR; TCRdb has only the in-frame clones, and not every one. The sample includes about 120,000 clones, 58% of them seen just once. Material: PBMCs, obtained after 24 months of ibrutinib treatment. These receptors were taken from a human donor with chronic lymphocytic leukemia.

The sample holds a few counts of this clone. The V gene is TRBV5-6, the J gene TRBJ2-1; D possibly corresponds to TRBD2 (6 bases). The CDR3 consists of 14 residues. Trimming took off 9 bases at V and 5 bases at J, with 18 bases between the two ends. Germline V gene data show CDR1 as SGHDT and CDR2 as YYEEEE. CDR3: CATSRRGANNEQFF. As DNA, the CDR3 is TGTGCCACGTCGAGGCGGGGTGCTAACAATGAGCAGTTCTTC.

Only one count was recorded for this clone. The genes are TRBV5-1 and TRBJ1-1, with D tentatively TRBD1 (5 bases). Germline-derived CDR1 and CDR2 are SGHRS and YFSETQ. CDR3 length equals 15 residues. Trimming cost V 1 base and J 4 bases, with 14 bases left between them. Written as DNA, the CDR3 is TGCGCCAGCAGCTTGAGGCAGGGAGTGGCCACTGAAGCTTTCTTT. It translates to CASSLRQGVATEAFF. The full variable domain, its missing parts supplied by reference TRBV5-1 and TRBJ1-1, is KAGVTQTPRYLIKTRGQQVTLSCSPISGHRSVSWYQQTPGQGLQFLFEYFSETQRNKGNFPGRFSGRQFSNSRSEMNVSTLELGDSALYLCASSLRQGVATEAFFGQGTRLTVV.

V is TRBV5-1 and J is TRBJ1-4; TRBD1 might be the D (5 bases). From germline, CDR1 is SGHRS and CDR2 YFSETQ. This CDR3 is built from 17 residues. V was clipped by 4 bases and J by 7 bases, with 23 bases between them. The chain's CDR3 is CASSGFGRQGRTEKLFF. The CDR3 DNA is TGCGCCAGCAGCGGGTTTGGCCGCCAGGGACGGACTGAAAAACTGTTTTTT.

In its sample, this clone was seen once. The chain couples TRBV28 to TRBJ2-1; 12 bases fit TRBD1. CDR3 length: 13 amino acids. V lost 10 bases, J lost 9 bases, and 7 bases stayed unmatched. Germline CDR1 is MDHEN and CDR2 is SYDVKM. CDR3 sequence (DNA): TGTGCCATCCCGGGACAGGGGGCAGTTGAGCAGTTCTTC. Protein sequence: CAIPGQGAVEQFF.